Below, 22 T cell receptor beta chains from the same sample are listed, as sequenced in a study of somatic mutations in cytotoxic T cells in rheumatoid arthritis (dated 2017 in TCRdb). Preparation of the library involved the immunoSEQ multiplex PCR assay. TCRdb holds this immuneACCESS table with in-frame rearrangements only. Some clones are missing; in checked studies, unresolved V genes explain under half, and the rest has no known cause. This sample is represented by some 20,000 clones; under 85% of them were singletons. The biggest ten clones account for 9.5% to 13% of the sample. The sequenced material came from CD8+ T cells sorted from blood. These receptors all come from a man aged 18 to 30 with rheumatoid arthritis.

A few counts support this clone. The chain employs TRBV7-3 and TRBJ1-1, with TRBD1 identical over 8 bases. The germline V gene encodes CDR1 SGHTA and CDR2 FQGTGA. The CDR3 runs 14 residues. After removal of 4 bases from V and 1 base from J, the junction contained 2 bases not matched to a gene. Here the CDR3 DNA reads TGTGCCAGCAGCTCAGGACAGGGGAACACTGAAGCTTTCTTT. Encoded protein: CASSSGQGNTEAFF.

The chain employs TRBV6-5 and TRBJ2-2; D unresolved. V was cut by 2 bases and J by 6 bases, with 13 bases left in between. The CDR3 runs to 15 residues. Germline V CDR1 and CDR2: MNHEY, SVGAGI. The CDR3 region has the DNA TGTGCCAGCAGTTACGGGGTACCTGTACCCGGGGAGCTGTTTTTT. It yields the protein CASSYGVPVPGELFF.

The chain joins TRBV4-1 to TRBJ1-2; weak D call: TRBD1 (6 bases). The CDR3 loop spans 14 amino acids. The V end lost 1 base, the J end lost 7 bases, and 13 bases lay between the germline ends. The V gene's germline CDR1 is MGHRA and CDR2 YSYEKL. CDR3 nucleotides: TGCGCCAGCAGCCAAGGAGGCGGGACACTTGGCTACACCTTC. The encoded protein is CASSQGGGTLGYTF.

This chain joins TRBV9 and TRBJ2-4; 8 bases fit TRBD2. V trimming: 4 bases; J trimming: 3 bases; junction bases outside the gene matches: 15. Germline V gene lookup returns CDR1 SGDLS and CDR2 YYNGEE. The CDR3 contains 18 residues. CDR3 coding DNA: TGTGCCAGCAGCTTTTTGGCCGGGAGGGGTGGCGGCAAAAACATTCAGTACTTC. As protein: CASSFLAGRGGGKNIQYF.

J is TRBJ1-2 and V is TRBV27; 7 bases are shared with TRBD1. The CDR3 sequence is 14 residues long. The V gene's germline CDR1 is MNHEY and CDR2 SMNVEV (reference sequence). With V trimmed by 0 bases and J by 8 bases, 6 bases remained unmatched. CDR3 in amino acids: CASSLSGQLAGYTF. The CDR3 DNA reads as TGTGCCAGCAGTTTATCGGGACAGTTAGCGGGCTACACCTTC.

J is TRBJ1-1 and V is TRBV19, with 8 bases matching TRBD1. The V gene's germline CDR1 is LNHDA and CDR2 SQIVND (reference sequence). This CDR3 contains 15 residues. Trimming cost V 5 bases and J 0 bases; bases outside gene matches: 5. This CDR3 is CASSGQGMMNTEAFF. The CDR3 DNA follows: TGTGCCAGTAGTGGACAGGGTATGATGAACACTGAAGCTTTCTTT.

This clone appeared a few times. The chain has TRBV7-8 and TRBJ2-7; D is possibly TRBD2 (6 bases). Trimming pared 1 base from V and 2 bases from J, leaving 15 bases between. Per germline, CDR1 SGHVS and CDR2 FQNEAQ. The CDR3 contains 16 residues. The CDR3 protein is CASSLGPGLPPYEQYF. CDR3 DNA sequence: TGTGCCAGCAGCTTAGGACCGGGACTCCCGCCCTACGAGCAGTACTTC.

The V and J genes are TRBV6-4 and TRBJ1-6, with 9 bases lining up with TRBD1. Germline trimming cut 2 bases from V and 9 bases from J; bases unmatched to any gene: 5. Germline V CDR1 and CDR2: MRHNA, SNTAGT. The CDR3 is 15 amino acids. CDR3 region: CASSDTDRGPSPLHF. For the CDR3, the DNA is TGTGCCAGCAGTGACACGGACAGGGGACCTTCACCCCTCCACTTT.

V and J are TRBV5-1 and TRBJ2-1, with TRBD1 matching over 7 bases. This CDR3 region has 16 residues. In germline, CDR1 is SGHRS, CDR2 YFSETQ. The V gene end was trimmed by 1 base and the J gene end by 3 bases; junction bases not matched to a gene: 7. The CDR3 region has the DNA TGCGCCAGCAGCTTGATTGTGGACAGGAGCTACAATGAGCAGTTCTTC. Translation gives CASSLIVDRSYNEQFF.

This clone is termed large. The CDR3 sequence is CSVRDGGGYTF. For the CDR3, the DNA is TGCAGCGTTCGGGACGGAGGCGGCTACACCTTC. The chain joins TRBV29-1 to TRBJ1-2; weak D call: TRBD1 (5 bases). Looked up from germline, CDR1 is SQVTM and CDR2 is ANQGSEA. The CDR3 covers 11 residues. Trimming cost V 5 bases and J 8 bases, with 12 bases left between them.

CDR3 region: CASSLASSYEQYF. CDR3 coding DNA: TGTGCCAGCAGCTTAGCCAGTTCCTACGAGCAGTACTTC. This chain connects TRBV11-3 to TRBJ2-7, with no clear D. The CDR3 consists of 13 residues. CDR1 and CDR2 from the germline V gene are SGHNT and YENEEA. Trimming took 1 base from V and 1 from J, leaving 5 bases between them.

J is TRBJ2-1 and V is TRBV5-8, with a weak D call TRBD1 (5 bases). Trimming removed 2 bases from V and 5 bases from J, with 17 bases in between. The CDR3 length is 16 residues. The germline CDR1 and CDR2 sequences are SGHTS and YDEGEE. As DNA, the CDR3 is TGTGCCAGCAGCTTAGGCGCAGGGTTTTTACACAATGAGCAGTTCTTC. It encodes CASSLGAGFLHNEQFF.

This clone occurred a few times. The chain uses TRBV2 and TRBJ1-6; D remains ambiguous. CDR1 is SNHLY, CDR2 FYNNEI, per germline. The CDR3 is 14 residues long. Trimming removed 0 bases at V and 7 bases at J, with 7 bases between. The CDR3 protein is CASSEARENSPLHF. CDR3 sequence (DNA): TGTGCCAGCAGTGAAGCGCGGGAAAATTCACCCCTCCACTTT.

The chain carries TRBV6-4 and TRBJ1-6; D might be TRBD1 (6 bases). Germline CDR1 and CDR2: MRHNA and SNTAGT. This CDR3 has 16 residues. The V gene lost 7 bases and the J gene lost 5 bases, with 18 bases spanning the gap. This CDR3 reads CASTHGGGVDNSPLHF. DNA of the CDR3: TGTGCCAGCACCCATGGAGGGGGGGTCGATAATTCACCCCTCCACTTT.

V and J are TRBV19 and TRBJ1-1; a weak D match, TRBD1 (6 bases). CDR3 length: 15 amino acids. From germline, CDR1 is LNHDA and CDR2 SQIVND (reference sequence). Trimming cost V 4 bases and J 3 bases, with 15 bases left between them. The CDR3 coding sequence is TGTGCCAGTAGTACCCGGGGAGGGGGGGACACTGAAGCTTTCTTT. Protein product: CASSTRGGGDTEAFF.

This clone was counted only a few times. V is TRBV4-1 and J is TRBJ2-7, with TRBD1 matching over 9 bases. Germline V gene sequence: CDR1 MGHRA, CDR2 YSYEKL. This CDR3 region has 13 residues. Trimming cost V 3 bases and J 6 bases; bases outside gene matches: 3. The CDR3 DNA reads as TGCGCCAGCAGCCACCGGACAGGGGCCGAGCAGTACTTC. This encodes CASSHRTGAEQYF.

The gene calls are TRBV19 and TRBJ2-2; 13 bases are a match to TRBD2. The CDR3 sequence is 16 residues long. Looked up from germline, CDR1 is LNHDA and CDR2 is SQIVND (reference sequence). V lost 5 bases to trimming and J lost 3 bases; unmatched junction nucleotides: 3. The CDR3 DNA reads TGTGCCAGTAGTGTGACTAGCGGGGGGTACACCGGGGAGCTGTTTTTT. Its protein product is CASSVTSGGYTGELFF.

The rearrangement joins TRBV6-5 to TRBJ1-2; D gene uncertain. Germline V gene sequence: CDR1 MNHEY, CDR2 SVGAGI. The CDR3 runs to 13 residues. With 5 bases removed from V and 8 bases from J, the gap between germline ends came to 15 bases. The CDR3 DNA is TGTGCCAGCAGTCCCAATCAGGCCTCGGGCTACACCTTC. The encoded protein is CASSPNQASGYTF.

The rearrangement links TRBV19 to TRBJ1-1; tentative D call: TRBD1 (5 bases). The ends were cut back, 5 bases at V and 1 base at J, with 11 bases in the middle. CDR1 is LNHDA and CDR2 is SQIVND in the germline V gene (reference sequence). The CDR3 extends over 14 amino acids. The CDR3 reads CASSYGTENTEAFF. As DNA, the CDR3 is TGTGCCAGTAGTTACGGGACGGAGAACACTGAAGCTTTCTTT.

This clone has a single count. This CDR3 is CASTKKWGQGYEQYF. The CDR3 DNA reads as TGTGCCAGCACCAAAAAATGGGGACAGGGATACGAGCAGTACTTC. The chain joins TRBV28 to TRBJ2-7; 9 bases line up with TRBD1. CDR3 length equals 15 residues. Germline CDR1 and CDR2: MDHEN and SYDVKM. The V and J ends lost 7 bases and 4 bases, in that order; junction bases with no gene match: 11.

The chain combines TRBV5-5 with TRBJ1-5; D is perhaps TRBD1 (5 bases). This CDR3 spans 13 amino acids. V was shortened by 3 bases and J by 4 bases, with 8 bases between the two germline ends. Germline V gives CDR1 SGHKS, CDR2 YYEKEE (reference sequence). CDR3 sequence: CASSSTDNQPQHF. CDR3 DNA: TGTGCCAGCAGCTCGACAGATAATCAGCCCCAGCATTTT. The whole variable domain, filled in from reference TRBV5-5 and TRBJ1-5, reads DAGVTQSPTHLIKTRGQQVTLRCSPISGHKSVSWYQQVLGQGPQFIFQYYEKEERGRGNFPDRFSARQFPNYSSELNVNALLLGDSALYLCASSSTDNQPQHFGDGTRLSIL.

This chain connects TRBV6-5 to TRBJ2-2; D call uncertain. V was pared by 2 bases and J by 0 bases, with 10 bases between. The CDR3 loop spans 16 amino acids. CDR1 is MNHEY, CDR2 SVGAGI, per germline. The CDR3 spells CASSYPSSSNTGELFF. The CDR3 DNA reads as TGTGCCAGCAGTTACCCTTCGAGCTCGAACACCGGGGAGCTGTTTTTT.